The 12 T cell receptor beta chains listed next were all sequenced from one sample in a study of OX40 agonist ivuxolimab in advanced cancers. TCRdb's copy holds only in-frame clones and misses some; the assay was immunoSEQ multiplex PCR. The table records about 84,000 clones, approximately 85% of them present only once. The starting material was CD4+ or CD8+ T cells sorted from blood, obtained in a trial of the OX40 agonist ivuxolimab. These receptors were taken from an adult with an advanced solid tumor such as melanoma, head and neck, liver or kidney cancer.

Comment on this clone: A read error may produce the germline difference seen at one junction end. CDR3 nucleotides: TGTGCCAGCAGCCCTCTAGCGGGAGGTGGGGACGATACGCGGTATTTT. Protein product: CASSPLAGGGDDTRYF. The J gene is TRBJ2-3, the V gene TRBV7-3, with TRBD2 matching over 11 bases. Germline CDR1 reads SGHTA; CDR2 reads FQGTGA. This CDR3 contains 16 residues.

The chain recombines TRBV6-5 with TRBJ1-5, with D possibly matching TRBD1 (5 bases). Trimming removed 1 base at V and 7 bases at J, with 14 bases between. The germline gives CDR1 MNHEY, CDR2 SVGAGI. The CDR3 totals 15 residues. The DNA for the CDR3 is TGTGCCAGCAGTTACTGGCTTGGGGGAGGGCAGCCCCAGCATTTT. Protein product: CASSYWLGGGQPQHF.

The gene calls are TRBV5-1 and TRBJ2-3, with unresolved D. Germline V gives CDR1 SGHRS, CDR2 YFSETQ. V shed 5 bases and J shed 1 base, with 11 bases lying between them. The CDR3 extends over 14 amino acids. The CDR3 here is CASSLQAGTDTQYF. CDR3 DNA sequence: TGCGCCAGCAGTCTCCAGGCGGGCACAGATACGCAGTATTTT. Based on the CDR3 plus reference TRBV5-1 and TRBJ2-3, the full variable domain is KAGVTQTPRYLIKTRGQQVTLSCSPISGHRSVSWYQQTPGQGLQFLFEYFSETQRNKGNFPGRFSGRQFSNSRSEMNVSTLELGDSALYLCASSLQAGTDTQYFGPGTRLTVL.

This clone appeared a single time. The CDR3: CASSITWDGYTF. The CDR3 bases are TGTGCCAGTAGTATTACCTGGGATGGCTACACCTTC. The chain joins TRBV19 to TRBJ1-2; D is unresolved. The CDR3 consists of 12 residues. V was shortened by 3 bases and J by 6 bases, with 8 bases between the two germline ends. CDR1 and CDR2 (germline): LNHDA, SQIVND (reference sequence). The full variable domain, rest sourced from reference TRBV19 and TRBJ1-2, is DGGITQSPKYLFRKEGQNVTLSCEQNLNHDAMYWYRQDPGQGLRLIYYSQIVNDFQKGDIAEGYSVSREKKESFPLTVTSAQKNPTAFYLCASSITWDGYTFGSGTRLTVV.

CDR3 coding DNA: TGTGCCAGCAGCCGCCTATCGGGAGCGGTGGGGTCCTACGAGCAGTACTTC. Its translation: CASSRLSGAVGSYEQYF. The rearrangement uses TRBV14 and TRBJ2-7, with D maybe TRBD2 (6 bases). Deletions cut 4 bases from V and 1 base from J, with 20 bases between. CDR3 length: 17 amino acids. Germline loops: CDR1 SGHDN, CDR2 FVKESK.

The rearrangement joins TRBV6-1 to TRBJ2-1; 8 bases match TRBD1. The CDR3 spans 15 residues. CDR1 and CDR2 from the germline V gene are MNHNS and SASEGT. Trimming took 8 bases from V and 6 from J; bases not matched to a gene: 12. The CDR3 sequence is CASGSGQGSLNEQFF. The CDR3, as DNA: TGTGCCAGCGGCTCCGGACAGGGCTCGCTCAATGAGCAGTTCTTC.

In its sample, this clone was seen once. Other DNA sequences within the sample encode an identical CDR3. The rearrangement uses TRBV5-1 and TRBJ2-3; no clear D. The V and J ends lost 4 bases and 2 bases respectively, with 5 bases between them. CDR1 is SGHRS, CDR2 YFSETQ, per germline. The CDR3 consists of 12 residues. The CDR3 DNA follows: TGCGCCAGCAGCCTAACCACAGATACGCAGTATTTT. This encodes CASSLTTDTQYF.

As for this clone: In the same sample, other DNA sequences code for this CDR3. The chain combines TRBV19 with TRBJ2-1, with no clear D. Trimming left V 3 bases short and J 4 bases short, with 4 bases between. CDR1 and CDR2 from the germline V gene are LNHDA and SQIVND (reference sequence). CDR3 length: 12 residues. For the CDR3, the DNA is TGTGCCAGTAGTATGGGTTACAATGAGCAGTTCTTC. Translating it yields CASSMGYNEQFF.

This clone has just a few counts. The rearrangement joins TRBV5-4 to TRBJ2-5, with unresolved D. The germline V gene has CDR1 SGHNT and CDR2 YYREEE (reference sequence). The length of the CDR3 is 11 residues. With 3 bases removed from V and 5 bases from J, the gap between germline ends came to 5 bases. DNA of the CDR3: TGTGCCAGCAGCTACCGGGAGACCCAGTACTTC. Protein sequence: CASSYRETQYF.

This chain uses TRBV5-6 with TRBJ2-1; 7 bases fit TRBD1. Germline values: CDR1 SGHDT, CDR2 YYEEEE. The CDR3 totals 16 residues. The V segment lost 4 bases and the J segment 3 bases; nucleotides outside the gene matches: 10. CDR3 region: CASSITGANLYNEQFF. CDR3 in DNA: TGTGCCAGCAGCATCACAGGGGCCAACCTCTACAATGAGCAGTTCTTC.

The J gene is TRBJ1-1, the V gene TRBV6-1; D perhaps matches TRBD1 (5 bases). The CDR3 sequence is 17 residues long. Deletions cut 2 bases from V and 0 bases from J, with 16 bases between. The germline V gene has CDR1 MNHNS and CDR2 SASEGT. CDR3 loop: CASSEWDGRTMNTEAFF. The DNA of the CDR3 is TGTGCCAGCAGTGAATGGGACGGACGGACCATGAACACTGAAGCTTTCTTT.

The chain recombines TRBV9 with TRBJ2-1; perhaps TRBD1 as D (5 bases). Looked up from germline, CDR1 is SGDLS and CDR2 is YYNGEE. V shed 5 bases and J shed 8 bases, with 14 bases lying between them. The CDR3 contains 13 residues. The CDR3 coding sequence is TGTGCCAGCAGTTACGGACATGAGGATGAGCAGTTCTTC. Its translation is CASSYGHEDEQFF.